The 26 T cell receptor beta chains given below trace back to one sample, sequenced in a study of pediatric ulcerative colitis. Assay: immunoSEQ multiplex PCR; the TCRdb copy retains only in-frame clones and omits some. The data contain approximately 60,000 clones, roughly nine tenths of them singletons. Material for sequencing was blood. Source of these receptors: a boy aged 10-17 years with severe ulcerative colitis.

This clone was seen more than once but under ten times. The gene calls are TRBV7-2 and TRBJ2-1; D gene ambiguous. Germline V gives CDR1 SGHTA, CDR2 FQGNSA. The CDR3 extends over 16 amino acids. Trimming removed 4 bases at V and 8 bases at J, with 21 bases between. CDR3 sequence: CASSSGPDGSTHEQFF. CDR3 bases: TGTGCCAGCAGCTCGGGCCCGGACGGAAGCACCCATGAGCAGTTCTTC.

For the CDR3, the DNA is TGTGCCAGCAGCTTGAAGGGGGCCTACGAGCAGTACTTC. Translation gives CASSLKGAYEQYF. The chain employs TRBV7-9 and TRBJ2-7; tentatively, D is TRBD1 (6 bases). The CDR3 has 13 residues. The germline V gene encodes CDR1 SEHNR and CDR2 FQNEAQ (reference sequence). Trimming left V 3 bases short and J 2 bases short, with 8 bases between.

The chain carries TRBV27 and TRBJ2-3; the D call may be TRBD1 or TRBD2 (5 bases each). The CDR3 extends over 14 amino acids. Germline V CDR1 and CDR2: MNHEY, SMNVEV (reference sequence). Trimming removed 4 bases at V and 5 bases at J, with 13 bases between. This CDR3 is CASSSGTYEDTQYF. The CDR3 nucleotides read TGTGCCAGCAGTTCTGGGACCTACGAAGATACGCAGTATTTT.

The chain carries TRBV7-9 and TRBJ2-3; no definite D call. The CDR3 sequence is 13 residues long. The V end was cut by 4 bases, the J end by 2 bases, with 7 bases between. Germline V lookup: CDR1 SEHNR, CDR2 FQNEAQ (reference sequence). The CDR3 sequence is CASSSEFTDTQYF. DNA of the CDR3: TGTGCCAGCAGCTCGGAATTCACAGATACGCAGTATTTT.

This clone was counted a single time. The chain has TRBV7-9 and TRBJ2-7; 9 bases are a match to TRBD1. The V gene end was trimmed by 3 bases and the J gene end by 3 bases; junction bases not matched to a gene: 3. The CDR3 consists of 14 residues. Looked up from germline, CDR1 is SEHNR and CDR2 is FQNEAQ (reference sequence). This CDR3 reads CASSFGTGYYEQYF. The CDR3 DNA reads as TGTGCCAGCAGCTTCGGGACAGGGTACTACGAGCAGTACTTC.

The V gene is TRBV2, the J gene TRBJ1-5, with D hard to call. The CDR3 is 15 residues long. The germline V gene encodes CDR1 SNHLY and CDR2 FYNNEI. Trimming removed 3 bases from V and 3 bases from J, with 12 bases in between. The CDR3 spells CASSDRQTLNQPQHF. CDR3 nucleotide sequence: TGTGCCAGCAGTGACAGGCAGACCCTCAATCAGCCCCAGCATTTT.

This clone was observed a single time. V and J are TRBV2 and TRBJ2-7, with D unresolved. This CDR3 has 12 residues. The V gene lost 5 bases and the J gene lost 0 bases, with 5 bases spanning the gap. Per the germline V gene, CDR1 is SNHLY and CDR2 is FYNNEI. The CDR3 nucleotides are TGTGCCAGCAGTTATAGCTCCTACGAGCAGTACTTC. Translation gives CASSYSSYEQYF.

J is TRBJ1-2 and V is TRBV30; the D gene is possibly TRBD1 (6 bases). In germline, CDR1 is GTSNPN, CDR2 SVGIG (reference sequence). This CDR3 comprises 14 residues. The V end was cut by 1 base, the J end by 3 bases, with 12 bases between. As DNA, the CDR3 is TGTGCCTGGAGTGATACAGGGATAGACTATGGCTACACCTTC. Protein product: CAWSDTGIDYGYTF.

The chain carries TRBV21-1 and TRBJ1-5; TRBD1, the table's D call, was not compared with the DNA. TRBV21-1 is described as a pseudogene. This CDR3 is built from 14 residues. Written as DNA, the CDR3 is TGTGCCAGCAGCAGCGACAGTAAGAATCAGCCCCAGCATTTT. Translation: CASSSDSKNQPQHF.

CDR3 coding DNA: TGTGCCATCAGTGAACGGACTAGTCCCAATGAGCAGTTCTTC. Its protein is CAISERTSPNEQFF. V is TRBV10-3 and J is TRBJ2-1, with TRBD2 matching 7 bases. CDR1 is ENHRY and CDR2 is SYGVKD in the germline V gene. J gave up 6 bases and V 3 bases, and 5 bases lay outside the gene matches. This CDR3 has 14 residues.

The chain links TRBV2 to TRBJ2-7; D is uncertain. Germline values: CDR1 SNHLY, CDR2 FYNNEI. Trimming pared 3 bases from V and 4 bases from J, leaving 16 bases between. This CDR3 has 15 amino acids. CDR3 sequence (DNA): TGTGCCAGCAGTGACCCCAAAAGAGGTACTTACGAGCAGTACTTC. It encodes CASSDPKRGTYEQYF.

The chain uses TRBV6-4 and TRBJ1-5; D uncertain. The CDR3 runs 15 residues. V was cut by 4 bases and J by 1 base, with 11 bases left in between. The germline gives CDR1 MRHNA, CDR2 SNTAGT. Here the CDR3 DNA reads TGTGCCAGCAGTGTCGGCGCCGGGAGCAATCAGCCCCAGCATTTT. Encoded protein: CASSVGAGSNQPQHF.

The V and J genes are TRBV5-4 and TRBJ2-7; TRBD2 matches at 10 bases. This CDR3 comprises 16 residues. Trimming cost V 1 base and J 5 bases; bases outside gene matches: 9. Germline V lookup: CDR1 SGHNT, CDR2 YYREEE (reference sequence). CDR3 sequence reads: CASSLLAASGSHEQYF. CDR3 sequence (DNA): TGTGCCAGCAGCTTGTTAGCGGCTAGCGGGAGCCACGAGCAGTACTTC.

J is TRBJ2-2 and V is TRBV6-5; D gene ambiguous. CDR1 is MNHEY, CDR2 SVGAGI, per germline. This CDR3 is 12 amino acids long. The V gene lost 10 bases and the J gene lost 6 bases, with 12 bases spanning the gap. CDR3 DNA sequence: TGTGCCACTGTTGGGGAAGCCGGGGAGCTGTTTTTT. Amino acids: CATVGEAGELFF.

The rearrangement joins TRBV7-2 to TRBJ2-1, with D perhaps TRBD2 (6 bases). The length of the CDR3 is 13 residues. The germline V gene has CDR1 SGHTA and CDR2 FQGNSA. Trimming stripped 5 bases from V and 4 bases from J, with 9 bases between. CDR3 sequence (DNA): TGTGCCAGCAGCAATGGAGGGTACAATGAGCAGTTCTTC. Translating it yields CASSNGGYNEQFF.

The gene calls are TRBV14 and TRBJ2-3; 10 nucleotides align to TRBD2. V shed 3 bases, J shed 2 bases, and the junction held 8 bases outside the gene matches. Germline assignment: CDR1 SGHDN and CDR2 FVKESK. The length of the CDR3 is 17 residues. DNA of the CDR3: TGTGCCAGCAGCCAGGGGGGACTAGCGAAAGACACAGATACGCAGTATTTT. Translating it yields CASSQGGLAKDTDTQYF. Filled out from reference TRBV14 and TRBJ2-3, the complete variable domain reads EAGVTQFPSHSVIEKGQTVTLRCDPISGHDNLYWYRRVMGKEIKFLLHFVKESKQDESGMPNNRFLAERTGGTYSTLKVQPAELEDSGVYFCASSQGGLAKDTDTQYFGPGTRLTVL.

The gene calls are TRBV18 and TRBJ2-1, with D unresolved. In germline, CDR1 is KGHSH, CDR2 LQKENI. V shed 3 bases and J shed 8 bases, with 11 bases lying between them. The CDR3 extends over 13 amino acids. The CDR3 protein is CASSPWSSDEQFF. Here the CDR3 DNA reads TGTGCCAGCTCACCGTGGTCTAGTGATGAGCAGTTCTTC. The entire variable domain, with the rest obtained from reference TRBV18 and TRBJ2-1, is as follows: NAGVMQNPRHLVRRRGQEARLRCSPMKGHSHVYWYRQLPEEGLKFMVYLQKENIIDESGMPKERFSAEFPKEGPSILRIQQVVRGDSAAYFCASSPWSSDEQFFGPGTRLTVL.

In regard to this clone: The junction departs from the called germline gene at one end, perhaps through a read error. V is TRBV18 and J is TRBJ2-5, with D unresolved. Germline V lookup: CDR1 KGHSH, CDR2 LQKENI. CDR3 length: 13 residues. CDR3: CASSPLSGEIQYF. CDR3 coding DNA: TGTGCCAGCTCACCTCTTTCCGGCGAGATCCAGTACTTC.

The chain is built from TRBV27 and TRBJ1-1; D remains unclear. Germline loops: CDR1 MNHEY, CDR2 SMNVEV (reference sequence). This CDR3 is 13 amino acids long. Trimming removed 8 bases at V and 0 bases at J, with 10 bases between. DNA of the CDR3: TGTGCCAGCGGGGAGGAACTGAACACTGAAGCTTTCTTT. Its translation is CASGEELNTEAFF.

The table lists this clone with a few counts. This rearrangement joins TRBV5-1 to TRBJ1-5; 7 bases fit TRBD1. The CDR3 is made up of 15 amino acids. Germline V gives CDR1 SGHRS, CDR2 YFSETQ. V lost 4 bases and J lost 4; bases outside the gene matches: 8. The CDR3 nucleotides read TGCGCCAGCAGCCCCCTTACAGGGGATAATCAGCCCCAGCATTTT. It codes for CASSPLTGDNQPQHF.

The chain uses TRBV15 and TRBJ2-7; no clear D. Germline V gene data show CDR1 as LNHNV and CDR2 as YYDKDF (reference sequence). V was cut by 0 bases and J by 3 bases, with 6 bases left in between. This CDR3 comprises 13 residues. The CDR3 is CATSRDSGYEQYF. In DNA form, the CDR3 reads TGTGCCACCAGCAGAGATTCCGGCTACGAGCAGTACTTC. Complete variable domain (other parts from reference TRBV15 and TRBJ2-7): DAMVIQNPRYQVTQFGKPVTLSCSQTLNHNVMYWYQQKSSQAPKLLFHYYDKDFNNEADTPDNFQSRRPNTSFCFLDIRSPGLGDTAMYLCATSRDSGYEQYFGPGTRLTVT.

For the CDR3, the DNA is TGTGCCAGCAGCCCCTGGCCAGCGGGAGATTCAGAGACCCAGTACTTC. Its protein product is CASSPWPAGDSETQYF. This chain connects TRBV7-9 to TRBJ2-5; TRBD2 agrees at 8 bases. This CDR3 is built from 16 residues. The germline V gene encodes CDR1 SEHNR and CDR2 FQNEAQ (reference sequence). The trim removed 5 bases at V and 4 bases at J, leaving 12 bases unmatched. The complete variable domain, with remaining parts taken from reference TRBV7-9 and TRBJ2-5, reads DTGVSQNPRHKITKRGQNVTFRCDPISEHNRLYWYRQTLGQGPEFLTYFQNEAQLEKSRLLSDRFSAERPKGSFSTLEIQRTEQGDSAMYLCASSPWPAGDSETQYFGPGTRLLVL.

The J gene is TRBJ2-3, the V gene TRBV10-2; 7 bases fit TRBD2. Germline V gene data show CDR1 as WSHSY and CDR2 as SAAADI. V trimming: 6 bases; J trimming: 9 bases; junction bases outside the gene matches: 6. CDR3 length equals 12 residues. The CDR3 DNA reads TGCGCCAGCAGCCCAGGTAGCGGGACGCAGTATTTT. Translation: CASSPGSGTQYF.

This clone was counted once. The V and J genes are TRBV9 and TRBJ1-1, with 7 nucleotides matching TRBD1. Trimming removed 0 bases from V and 4 bases from J; junction bases left unmatched: 9. This CDR3 comprises 16 residues. CDR1 is SGDLS and CDR2 is YYNGEE in the germline V gene. The CDR3 is CASSVGVDRDGTEAFF. CDR3 sequence (DNA): TGTGCCAGCAGCGTAGGGGTCGACAGGGATGGCACTGAAGCTTTCTTT.

This chain connects TRBV6-6 to TRBJ2-3; 9 bases map to TRBD1. The length of the CDR3 is 16 residues. The V and J ends lost 8 bases and 5 bases, in that order; junction bases with no gene match: 14. Per the germline V gene, CDR1 is MNHNY and CDR2 is SVGAGI (reference sequence). CDR3 nucleotide sequence: TGTGCCAGCTTATCTACCGGGACAGGGCGCATAGATACGCAGTATTTT. This sequence encodes CASLSTGTGRIDTQYF.

This clone was seen more than once but under ten times. The chain joins TRBV15 to TRBJ1-2; maybe TRBD1 (5 bases). The CDR3 length is 16 residues. Trimming shortened V by 1 base and J by 0 bases, and 12 bases separated the two germline ends. CDR1 and CDR2 from the germline V gene are LNHNV and YYDKDF (reference sequence). CDR3 in amino acids: CATSRVGQRSNYGYTF. The CDR3 DNA sequence: TGTGCCACCAGCAGAGTAGGACAACGTTCTAACTATGGCTACACCTTC.